These 10 T cell receptor beta chains were sequenced from one sample in a study of blood T cell repertoires in COVID-19. Sequenced by immunoSEQ multiplex PCR; TCRdb stores in-frame clones only, minus some. The sample consists of about 30,000 clones, 65% to 90% of them appearing once. The sequenced sample consisted of peripheral blood. Source of these receptors: a man older than 75 with active COVID-19.

The chain links TRBV3-1 (or the pseudogene TRBV3-2) to TRBJ1-2; D is unclear. The CDR3 is 14 residues long. With 1 base removed from V and 5 bases from J, the gap between germline ends came to 11 bases. Germline V gene data show CDR1 as LGHDT and CDR2 as YNNKEL (reference sequence). The CDR3 DNA follows: TGTGCCAGCAGCCAAGGGAGCTTACCATATGGCTACACCTTC. Protein product: CASSQGSLPYGYTF.

This sequence joins TRBV5-4 and TRBJ2-5; TRBD1 aligns across 7 bases. CDR3 length: 18 residues. Unmatched junction bases numbered 14, after V lost 1 base and J lost 2 bases. Germline CDR1 SGHNT, CDR2 YYREEE (reference sequence). CDR3 DNA: TGTGCCAGCAGCTTGAATACCAGGGACAGCGGTGGACAAGAGACCCAGTACTTC. Amino acids: CASSLNTRDSGGQETQYF.

A single count supports this clone. V usage is TRBV19 and J usage is TRBJ2-2, with 7 bases fitting TRBD2. Trimming removed 3 bases from V and 5 bases from J; junction bases left unmatched: 6. This CDR3 region has 15 residues. The germline V gene encodes CDR1 LNHDA and CDR2 SQIVND (reference sequence). CDR3 amino acids: CASSMTSQWTGELFF. DNA of the CDR3: TGTGCCAGTAGTATGACTAGCCAATGGACCGGGGAGCTGTTTTTT.

Written as DNA, the CDR3 is TGTGCCAGCAGTGAATCTCGGGTCGGCTACGAGCAGTACTTC. Translating it yields CASSESRVGYEQYF. The V and J genes are TRBV25-1 and TRBJ2-7; D is undetermined. The CDR3 runs 14 residues. Germline V gene sequence: CDR1 MGHDK, CDR2 SYGVNS. V was clipped by 1 base and J by 3 bases, with 10 bases between them.

The chain uses TRBV28 and TRBJ1-4, with D possibly being TRBD1 (6 bases). This CDR3 comprises 17 residues. Germline CDR1 is MDHEN and CDR2 is SYDVKM. V was cut by 5 bases and J by 2 bases, with 18 bases left in between. This chain's CDR3 is CASSAIPGTPTNEKLFF. The CDR3 DNA is TGTGCCAGCAGTGCAATTCCCGGGACACCTACTAATGAAAAACTGTTTTTT.

This clone was detected once. The chain is built from TRBV3-1 (or the pseudogene TRBV3-2) and TRBJ1-2; TRBD1 might be the D (6 bases). This CDR3 has 15 residues. The germline gives CDR1 LGHDT, CDR2 YNNKEL (reference sequence). Trimming left V 2 bases short and J 6 bases short, with 16 bases between. For the CDR3, the DNA is TGTGCCAGCAGCCAAAGGAACAGGGAAGGGAATGGCTACACCTTC. As protein: CASSQRNREGNGYTF.

The chain uses TRBV6-6 and TRBJ1-5, with TRBD1 as a possible D gene (6 bases). The germline V gene encodes CDR1 MNHNY and CDR2 SVGAGI (reference sequence). CDR3 length: 14 residues. V shed 6 bases and J shed 5 bases, with 14 bases lying between them. CDR3 coding DNA: TGTGCCAGCAGCCTAAGGGGGTTAGATCAGCCCCAGCATTTT. It encodes CASSLRGLDQPQHF.

The chain uses TRBV5-4 and TRBJ1-2; 8 bases align to TRBD1. V trimming: 4 bases; J trimming: 7 bases; junction bases outside the gene matches: 9. The CDR3 spans 14 residues. Germline loops: CDR1 SGHNT, CDR2 YYREEE (reference sequence). The CDR3 here is CASSGTGGYRGYTF. In DNA form, the CDR3 reads TGTGCCAGCAGCGGAACAGGGGGGTACCGTGGCTACACCTTC.

V is TRBV13 and J is TRBJ2-7; D gene ambiguous. This CDR3 has 11 amino acids. The V gene's germline CDR1 is PRHDT and CDR2 FYEKMQ (reference sequence). V dropped 5 bases and J dropped 7 bases, with 9 bases sitting between them. This CDR3 reads CASSHTREQYF. The CDR3 DNA is TGTGCCAGCAGCCATACGAGGGAGCAGTACTTC.

The chain links TRBV30 to TRBJ1-2; D gene ambiguous. CDR3 length: 13 residues. The V end lost 3 bases, the J end lost 8 bases, and 16 bases lay between the germline ends. The germline V gene has CDR1 GTSNPN and CDR2 SVGIG (reference sequence). CDR3 in amino acids: CAWSSFGLGGYTF. The CDR3, as DNA: TGTGCCTGGAGCTCATTCGGGTTAGGAGGCTACACCTTC.